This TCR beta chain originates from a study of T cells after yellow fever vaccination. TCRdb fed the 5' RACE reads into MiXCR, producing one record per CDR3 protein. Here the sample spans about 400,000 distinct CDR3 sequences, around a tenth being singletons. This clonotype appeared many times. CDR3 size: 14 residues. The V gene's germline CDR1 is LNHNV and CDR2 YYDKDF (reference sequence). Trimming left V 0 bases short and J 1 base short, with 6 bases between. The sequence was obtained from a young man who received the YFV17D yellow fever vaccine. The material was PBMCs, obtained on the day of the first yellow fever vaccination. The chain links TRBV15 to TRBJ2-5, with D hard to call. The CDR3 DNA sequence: TGTGCCACCAGCAGAGATTACACCCAAGAGACCCAGTACTTC. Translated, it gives CATSRDYTQETQYF.